The 19 T cell receptor beta chains listed next were all sequenced from one sample in a study of blood T cell repertoires in COVID-19. Only in-frame clones appear in the TCRdb table, and some are missing; sequencing was by immunoSEQ multiplex PCR. The repertoire holds approximately 250,000 clones, with about 89% as singletons. Material for sequencing was peripheral blood. Every receptor here comes from a man aged 35-49 years with active or convalescent COVID-19.

The rearrangement uses TRBV6-5 and TRBJ1-3, with a possible D match to TRBD1 (5 bases). V shed 8 bases and J shed 4 bases, with 15 bases lying between them. CDR1 MNHEY and CDR2 SVGAGI come from the germline V gene. The CDR3 consists of 14 residues. CDR3 amino acids: CASSGGVGGNTIYF. CDR3 DNA: TGTGCCAGCTCTGGGGGGGTTGGGGGAAACACCATATATTTT.

The J gene is TRBJ1-1, the V gene TRBV3-1 (or the pseudogene TRBV3-2); D is ambiguous. The CDR3 sequence is 12 residues long. V shed 0 bases and J shed 5 bases, with 4 bases lying between them. Germline-derived CDR1 and CDR2 are LGHDT and YNNKEL (reference sequence). CDR3 in amino acids: CASSQDQTEAFF. The DNA for the CDR3 is TGTGCCAGCAGCCAAGATCAAACTGAAGCTTTCTTT.

V and J are TRBV6-4 and TRBJ2-1; 8 nucleotides align to TRBD2. The CDR3 spans 13 residues. Germline assignment: CDR1 MRHNA and CDR2 SNTAGT. After removal of 2 bases from V and 12 bases from J, the junction contained 6 bases not matched to a gene. The CDR3 region is CASSDPGGERQFF. In DNA form, the CDR3 reads TGTGCCAGCAGTGACCCCGGGGGGGAAAGGCAGTTCTTC.

This chain uses TRBV3-1 (or the pseudogene TRBV3-2) with TRBJ2-5; D gene unclear. CDR1 and CDR2 from the germline V gene are LGHDT and YNNKEL (reference sequence). This CDR3 is 15 amino acids long. Trimming left V 0 bases short and J 0 bases short, with 8 bases between. CDR3 DNA: TGTGCCAGCAGCCAAGATATAACATACCAAGAGACCCAGTACTTC. As protein: CASSQDITYQETQYF.

The V gene is TRBV7-8, the J gene TRBJ1-6, with a tentative D call TRBD1 (6 bases). The V gene's germline CDR1 is SGHVS and CDR2 FQNEAQ. CDR3 length equals 13 residues. The V end lost 10 bases, the J end lost 10 bases, and 17 bases lay between the germline ends. This CDR3 is CAIGTPGNSPLHF. CDR3 in DNA: TGTGCCATAGGGACACCGGGTAACTCACCCCTCCACTTT.

This chain connects TRBV29-1 to TRBJ2-3; weak D call: TRBD2 (6 bases). The ends were cut back, 7 bases at V and 3 bases at J, with 14 bases in the middle. The CDR3 has 13 amino acids. From germline, CDR1 is SQVTM and CDR2 ANQGSEA. CDR3 amino acids: CSARGGRTDTQYF. CDR3 coding DNA: TGCAGCGCGCGGGGAGGCCGGACAGATACGCAGTATTTT.

The V call is TRBV11-2, the J call TRBJ1-1, with TRBD1 as a possible D gene (5 bases). The length of the CDR3 is 14 residues. Germline-derived CDR1 and CDR2 are SGHAT and FQNNGV. V lost 1 base and J 6 bases, leaving 12 bases between the germline ends. As DNA, the CDR3 is TGTGCCAGCAGCTTAGTGCGGGGGTTGTCTGAAGCTTTCTTT. Amino acids: CASSLVRGLSEAFF. Full variable domain (remainder filled in from reference TRBV11-2 and TRBJ1-1): EAGVAQSPRYKIIEKRQSVAFWCNPISGHATLYWYQQILGQGPKLLIQFQNNGVVDDSQLPKDRFSAERLKGVDSTLKIQPAKLEDSAVYLCASSLVRGLSEAFFGQGTRLTVV.

V usage is TRBV19 and J usage is TRBJ1-3; D ambiguous. This CDR3 region has 11 residues. Germline-derived CDR1 and CDR2 are LNHDA and SQIVND (reference sequence). CDR3 sequence (DNA): TGTGGCTTGCGGGCTGGAAACACCATATATTTT. Translation: CGLRAGNTIYF.

Concerning this clone: This same CDR3 is encoded by further DNA sequences in the sample. V usage is TRBV6-5 and J usage is TRBJ1-5; perhaps TRBD1 as D (6 bases). This CDR3 is built from 13 residues. Germline assignment: CDR1 MNHEY and CDR2 SVGAGI. Trimming removed 4 bases at V and 4 bases at J, with 8 bases between. The CDR3 protein is CASSSRGNQPQHF. The CDR3, as DNA: TGTGCCAGCAGTTCCAGGGGAAATCAGCCCCAGCATTTT.

The V gene is TRBV10-1, the J gene TRBJ2-4; no clear D gene. This CDR3 is built from 14 residues. V lost 2 bases and J 1 base, leaving 6 bases between the germline ends. Germline lookup yields CDR1 WNHNN and CDR2 SYGVQD (reference sequence). The DNA for the CDR3 is TGCGCCAGCAGTGAGGACACCGCCAAAAACATTCAGTACTTC. Protein sequence: CASSEDTAKNIQYF.

This rearrangement joins TRBV13 to TRBJ1-1, with D perhaps matching TRBD1 (6 bases). This CDR3 spans 16 amino acids. The germline V gene encodes CDR1 PRHDT and CDR2 FYEKMQ (reference sequence). Trimming removed 6 bases from V and 1 base from J, with 18 bases in between. Written as DNA, the CDR3 is TGTGCCAGCAGTCAGGGGAGAATGGTCCAGAACACTGAAGCTTTCTTT. This sequence encodes CASSQGRMVQNTEAFF.

V gene TRBV27 combines with J gene TRBJ2-2; D is unresolved. From germline, CDR1 is MNHEY and CDR2 SMNVEV (reference sequence). V was pared by 5 bases and J by 0 bases, with 7 bases between. This CDR3 spans 14 amino acids. Here the CDR3 DNA reads TGTGCCAGCAGTCCTGGGCCGAACACCGGGGAGCTGTTTTTT. It translates to CASSPGPNTGELFF.

The V call is TRBV30, the J call TRBJ2-3; weak D call: TRBD2 (6 bases). V gave up 4 bases and J gave up 2 bases, with 13 bases separating them. The CDR3 is made up of 14 amino acids. Germline lookup yields CDR1 GTSNPN and CDR2 SVGIG (reference sequence). This CDR3 is CAWMGGITTDTQYF. The CDR3 DNA reads TGTGCCTGGATGGGGGGAATCACCACAGATACGCAGTATTTT. The complete variable domain, with remaining parts taken from reference TRBV30 and TRBJ2-3, reads SQTIHQWPATLVQPVGSPLSLECTVEGTSNPNLYWYRQAAGRGLQLLFYSVGIGQISSEVPQNLSASRPQDRQFILSSKKLLLSDSGFYLCAWMGGITTDTQYFGPGTRLTVL.

This clone is a singleton in its sample. DNA of the CDR3: TGTGCCTGGACCACCCAGGACAGGAAATCCTACGAGCAGTACTTC. Translated: CAWTTQDRKSYEQYF. The rearrangement uses TRBV30 and TRBJ2-7; 7 bases align to TRBD1. The germline V gene encodes CDR1 GTSNPN and CDR2 SVGIG (reference sequence). CDR3 length: 15 amino acids. The V segment lost 4 bases and the J segment 1 base; nucleotides outside the gene matches: 10. Drawing the rest from reference TRBV30 and TRBJ2-7, the complete variable domain is SQTIHQWPATLVQPVGSPLSLECTVEGTSNPNLYWYRQAAGRGLQLLFYSVGIGQISSEVPQNLSASRPQDRQFILSSKKLLLSDSGFYLCAWTTQDRKSYEQYFGPGTRLTVT.

This chain connects TRBV29-1 to TRBJ1-1; D is undetermined. The CDR3 length is 11 residues. CDR1 SQVTM and CDR2 ANQGSEA come from the germline V gene. V was clipped by 5 bases and J by 2 bases, with 6 bases between them. The CDR3 sequence: CSVTDNTEAFF. The CDR3, as DNA: TGCAGCGTTACAGATAACACTGAAGCTTTCTTT. The complete variable domain, with remaining parts taken from reference TRBV29-1 and TRBJ1-1, reads SAVISQKPSRDICQRGTSLTIQCQVDSQVTMMFWYRQQPGQSLTLIATANQGSEATYESGFVIDKFPISRPNLTFSTLTVSNMSPEDSSIYLCSVTDNTEAFFGQGTRLTVV.

CDR3 loop: CASSLAGQEDTQYF. Written as DNA, the CDR3 is TGTGCCAGCTCACTGGCCGGACAGGAGGATACGCAGTATTTT. This chain joins TRBV18 and TRBJ2-3, with TRBD1 matching over 7 bases. The CDR3 contains 14 residues. J was trimmed by 6 bases and V by 4 bases; bases with no gene match: 7. The germline V gene has CDR1 KGHSH and CDR2 LQKENI.

The J gene is TRBJ2-7, the V gene TRBV5-4; weak D call: TRBD2 (6 bases). Per the germline V gene, CDR1 is SGHNT and CDR2 is YYREEE (reference sequence). The CDR3 loop spans 17 amino acids. Trimming removed 4 bases at V and 0 bases at J, with 20 bases between. Written as DNA, the CDR3 is TGTGCCAGCAGCCCGGACGCGGGGTCCACTCTCTCCTACGAGCAGTACTTC. As protein: CASSPDAGSTLSYEQYF.

The rearrangement uses TRBV6-5 and TRBJ1-2; 12 bases map to TRBD1. The CDR3 runs to 14 residues. CDR1 MNHEY and CDR2 SVGAGI come from the germline V gene. V shed 4 bases and J 7 bases; nucleotides not matched to a gene: 4. Written as DNA, the CDR3 is TGTGCCAGCAGTTGGGAGGGACAGGGGGCTGGCTACACCTTC. Its translation is CASSWEGQGAGYTF.

This clone has only a few counts. The rearrangement joins TRBV4-2 to TRBJ1-2; TRBD1 might be the D (6 bases). V was clipped by 2 bases and J by 6 bases, with 10 bases between them. Germline values: CDR1 LGHNA, CDR2 YNFKEQ. The CDR3 has 13 residues. CDR3 DNA: TGTGCCAGCAGCCAATTACAGGGAAATGGCTACACCTTC. It encodes CASSQLQGNGYTF.